These 32 T cell receptor beta chains originate from one sample sequenced in a study of blood T cell repertoires in COVID-19. Libraries were prepared by immunoSEQ multiplex PCR; TCRdb keeps only in-frame clonotypes and omits some of them. This sample has 150,000 to 200,000 clones, with over 75% found just once. Sequenced input: peripheral blood. The origin of the receptors is a woman between 65 and 79 years old with acute or convalescent COVID-19.

The V call is TRBV6-6, the J call TRBJ1-5; no clear D gene. The CDR3 covers 14 residues. Trimming pared 7 bases from V and 2 bases from J, leaving 12 bases between. Per germline, CDR1 MNHNY and CDR2 SVGAGI (reference sequence). CDR3: CASTKGEGNQPQHF. CDR3 nucleotide sequence: TGTGCCAGCACTAAGGGAGAGGGCAATCAGCCCCAGCATTTT.

This clone was observed a handful of times. The V and J genes are TRBV2 and TRBJ1-2; tentatively, D is TRBD1 (6 bases). Per germline, CDR1 SNHLY and CDR2 FYNNEI. CDR3 length: 14 amino acids. V lost 6 bases and J 0 bases, leaving 11 bases between the germline ends. This CDR3 reads CASSGRQANYGYTF. The CDR3 nucleotides are TGTGCCAGCAGCGGTCGACAGGCTAACTATGGCTACACCTTC. Filled out from reference TRBV2 and TRBJ1-2, the complete variable domain reads EPEVTQTPSHQVTQMGQEVILRCVPISNHLYFYWYRQILGQKVEFLVSFYNNEISEKSEIFDDQFSVERPDGSNFTLKIRSTKLEDSAMYFCASSGRQANYGYTFGSGTRLTVV.

The rearrangement links TRBV14 to TRBJ2-3; D is unclear. V lost 0 bases, J lost 5 bases, and 6 bases lay in between. CDR1 is SGHDN and CDR2 is FVKESK in the germline V gene. This CDR3 comprises 13 residues. CDR3 residues: CASSQDYGDTQYF. CDR3 coding DNA: TGTGCCAGCAGCCAAGATTACGGAGATACGCAGTATTTT.

The CDR3 sequence: CASSLAEVMQETQYF. In nucleotides, the CDR3 is TGTGCCAGCAGCTTAGCCGAGGTGATGCAAGAGACCCAGTACTTC. The chain uses TRBV7-9 and TRBJ2-5; D is ambiguous. Trimming removed 0 bases from V and 2 bases from J, with 10 bases in between. This CDR3 has 15 amino acids. Germline V CDR1 and CDR2: SEHNR, FQNEAQ (reference sequence).

A single count supports this clone. This CDR3 is CASSWYSGGAGSYEQYF. Written as DNA, the CDR3 is TGCGCCAGCAGCTGGTACTCAGGGGGCGCCGGTTCCTACGAGCAGTACTTC. The chain employs TRBV5-1 and TRBJ2-7; 8 bases are a match to TRBD1. With 3 bases clipped from V and 1 base from J, the junction kept 12 bases outside the gene matches. This CDR3 is built from 17 residues. CDR1 SGHRS and CDR2 YFSETQ come from the germline V gene. Supplemented by reference TRBV5-1 and TRBJ2-7, the full variable domain reads KAGVTQTPRYLIKTRGQQVTLSCSPISGHRSVSWYQQTPGQGLQFLFEYFSETQRNKGNFPGRFSGRQFSNSRSEMNVSTLELGDSALYLCASSWYSGGAGSYEQYFGPGTRLTVT.

The chain employs TRBV4-1 and TRBJ2-1; 10 bases align to TRBD1. Germline CDR1 is MGHRA and CDR2 is YSYEKL. This CDR3 region has 14 residues. V gave up 6 bases and J gave up 6 bases; unmatched junction bases: 5. CDR3 DNA sequence: TGCGCCAGCAGGAGACAGGGGGCGAGCAATGAGCAGTTCTTC. Encoded protein: CASRRQGASNEQFF.

A single count supports this clone. V gene TRBV7-2 combines with J gene TRBJ2-3, with 9 nucleotides matching TRBD1. J gave up 7 bases and V 7 bases, and 6 bases lay outside the gene matches. Germline values: CDR1 SGHTA, CDR2 FQGNSA. The CDR3 spans 13 residues. CDR3 sequence reads: CASMGQGAYTQYF. In DNA form, the CDR3 reads TGTGCCAGCATGGGACAGGGCGCATATACGCAGTATTTT.

The CDR3 region has the DNA TGTGCCACCAGTGACCATCAGGGGATCTATGGCTACACCTTC. Translating gives CATSDHQGIYGYTF. This chain links TRBV24-1 with TRBJ1-2; TRBD1 is a possible D gene (6 bases). V shed 4 bases and J shed 4 bases, with 12 bases lying between them. The CDR3 runs to 14 residues. The germline gives CDR1 KGHDR, CDR2 SFDVKD.

V usage is TRBV30 and J usage is TRBJ1-4; TRBD1 might be the D (6 bases). This CDR3 has 14 amino acids. V gave up 2 bases and J gave up 7 bases, with 14 bases separating them. The germline CDR1 and CDR2 sequences are GTSNPN and SVGIG (reference sequence). The CDR3 sequence is CAWSFSGVGEKLFF. The CDR3 region has the DNA TGTGCCTGGAGTTTTTCAGGGGTTGGTGAAAAACTGTTTTTT.

The rearrangement links TRBV19 to TRBJ2-4, with 7 bases identical to TRBD1. Germline V lookup: CDR1 LNHDA, CDR2 SQIVND (reference sequence). The V and J ends lost 3 bases and 14 bases, in that order; junction bases with no gene match: 16. The CDR3 runs 15 residues. The CDR3 here is CASSIGGDRVVIEYF. CDR3 DNA sequence: TGTGCCAGTAGTATCGGAGGTGACAGGGTGGTTATTGAGTACTTC.

V usage is TRBV9 and J usage is TRBJ2-1, with TRBD1 identical over 7 bases. Germline CDR1 and CDR2: SGDLS and YYNGEE. The trim removed 1 base at V and 2 bases at J, leaving 3 bases unmatched. The CDR3 contains 15 residues. Here the CDR3 reads CASSVMGTAYNEQFF. Written as DNA, the CDR3 is TGTGCCAGCAGCGTAATGGGGACAGCCTACAATGAGCAGTTCTTC.

The chain has TRBV2 and TRBJ2-1; 7 bases are shared with TRBD2. From germline, CDR1 is SNHLY and CDR2 FYNNEI. The length of the CDR3 is 15 residues. V lost 2 bases, J lost 4 bases, and 5 bases stayed unmatched. The CDR3 DNA sequence: TGTGCCAGCAGTGAACTGGCTAGCGGATACAATGAGCAGTTCTTC. Its translation is CASSELASGYNEQFF.

This chain connects TRBV27 to TRBJ2-5; 9 bases match TRBD2. Germline lookup yields CDR1 MNHEY and CDR2 SMNVEV (reference sequence). The CDR3 consists of 15 residues. V dropped 6 bases and J dropped 2; count of bases not matched to a gene: 7. This chain's CDR3 is CASSQTSGLQETQYF. CDR3 in DNA: TGTGCCAGCAGCCAGACTAGCGGACTTCAAGAGACCCAGTACTTC.

The V call is TRBV14, the J call TRBJ2-5; weak D call: TRBD1 (6 bases). This CDR3 region has 13 residues. Trimming removed 4 bases at V and 1 base at J, with 7 bases between. Germline values: CDR1 SGHDN, CDR2 FVKESK. The CDR3 DNA is TGTGCCAGCAGCCGGACAGTCCAAGAGACCCAGTACTTC. As protein: CASSRTVQETQYF.

The gene calls are TRBV30 and TRBJ1-2, with 7 bases matching TRBD1. The CDR3 is 12 residues long. Germline assignment: CDR1 GTSNPN and CDR2 SVGIG (reference sequence). V dropped 0 bases and J dropped 6; count of bases not matched to a gene: 1. CDR3 sequence reads: CAWSVTGDGYTF. The CDR3 DNA reads as TGTGCCTGGAGTGTAACAGGGGATGGCTACACCTTC.

The CDR3 DNA follows: TGCGCCAGCAGCTTGACCCTCTCGACTAGCGGTTACAATGAGCAGTTCTTC. As protein: CASSLTLSTSGYNEQFF. The V and J genes are TRBV5-1 and TRBJ2-1; 9 bases map to TRBD2. Germline V gene data show CDR1 as SGHRS and CDR2 as YFSETQ. This CDR3 is 17 amino acids long. Germline trimming cut 1 base from V and 4 bases from J; bases unmatched to any gene: 9.

In its sample, this clone was seen a few times. This chain joins TRBV6-1 and TRBJ2-1; 12 bases are shared with TRBD2. CDR1 is MNHNS and CDR2 is SASEGT in the germline V gene. Losses at the gene ends were 3 bases for V and 4 bases for J; bases not matched to a gene: 1. This CDR3 contains 15 residues. The CDR3 region is CASSETSGRYNEQFF. CDR3 DNA: TGTGCCAGCAGTGAGACTAGCGGGAGATACAATGAGCAGTTCTTC.

This clone showed up just a few times. The rearrangement uses TRBV5-4 and TRBJ2-7; 7 bases map to TRBD2. The CDR3 totals 15 residues. Looked up from germline, CDR1 is SGHNT and CDR2 is YYREEE (reference sequence). Trimming removed 4 bases from V and 3 bases from J; junction bases left unmatched: 10. The CDR3 sequence is CASSPRDSGYYEQYF. The DNA of the CDR3 is TGTGCCAGCAGCCCGCGTGATAGCGGGTACTACGAGCAGTACTTC.

The V gene is TRBV4-2, the J gene TRBJ1-6, with 8 positions matching TRBD1. Per the germline V gene, CDR1 is LGHNA and CDR2 is YNFKEQ. The CDR3 loop spans 15 amino acids. V shed 6 bases, J shed 8 bases, and the junction held 9 bases outside the gene matches. In nucleotides, the CDR3 is TGTGCCAGCAGAGGGTCAGGACAGGGAGATTCACCCCTCCACTTT. Protein sequence: CASRGSGQGDSPLHF.

This clone was detected only a few times. The chain joins TRBV9 to TRBJ2-1; D is undetermined. V was shortened by 4 bases and J by 9 bases, with 23 bases between the two germline ends. Germline CDR1 is SGDLS and CDR2 is YYNGEE. There are 16 residues in the CDR3. CDR3 region: CASSSNPGYQSSEQFF. In nucleotides, the CDR3 is TGTGCCAGCAGCTCAAATCCAGGTTACCAGTCCAGTGAGCAGTTCTTC.

DNA for the CDR3: TGTGCCAGCAGCCAAGCTTCTACAGTTGGGACAGGGAATGGCTATGGCTACACCTTC. It is translated as CASSQASTVGTGNGYGYTF. The chain has TRBV3-1 (or the pseudogene TRBV3-2) and TRBJ1-2; TRBD1 aligns across 9 bases. The V and J ends lost 1 base and 4 bases, in that order; junction bases with no gene match: 16. This CDR3 is 19 amino acids long. Germline CDR1 is LGHDT and CDR2 is YNNKEL (reference sequence).

J is TRBJ2-5 and V is TRBV7-6, with D perhaps matching TRBD2 (6 bases). The germline gives CDR1 SGHVS, CDR2 FNYEAQ. Between the trimmed V and J ends, which lost 3 bases and 5 bases, there was a span of 7 bases. The CDR3 totals 12 residues. The CDR3 DNA sequence: TGTGCCAGCAGCTTCGCGGGGGAGACCCAGTACTTC. This translates into CASSFAGETQYF.

V is TRBV3-1 (or the pseudogene TRBV3-2) and J is TRBJ2-3; D may be TRBD2 (6 bases). The CDR3 contains 14 residues. The ends were cut back, 4 bases at V and 0 bases at J, with 8 bases in the middle. Germline V lookup: CDR1 LGHDT, CDR2 YNNKEL (reference sequence). The CDR3 DNA follows: TGTGCCAGCAGCCGTGGGGGGAGCACAGATACGCAGTATTTT. Amino acids: CASSRGGSTDTQYF.

The J gene is TRBJ1-4, the V gene TRBV5-1, with 7 bases aligning to TRBD1. The trim removed 2 bases at V and 8 bases at J, leaving 9 bases unmatched. This CDR3 has 15 residues. CDR1 SGHRS and CDR2 YFSETQ come from the germline V gene. CDR3 nucleotides: TGCGCCAGCAGCTTAAGGGACAGCAACGTAGAAAAACTGTTTTTT. It codes for CASSLRDSNVEKLFF.

J is TRBJ2-7 and V is TRBV15; a possible D gene is TRBD2 (5 bases). The CDR3 covers 17 residues. V was clipped by 2 bases and J by 6 bases, with 23 bases between them. Germline CDR1 and CDR2: LNHNV and YYDKDF (reference sequence). CDR3 DNA: TGTGCCACCAGCAGAAACCGGAGGTTGGGGTCTCGGTTCGAGCAGTACTTC. Translation: CATSRNRRLGSRFEQYF.

The chain recombines TRBV29-1 with TRBJ2-7; 8 positions agree with TRBD1. The CDR3 contains 12 residues. V lost 5 bases, J lost 4 bases, and 4 bases stayed unmatched. From germline, CDR1 is SQVTM and CDR2 ANQGSEA. As DNA, the CDR3 is TGCAGCGTTAAGACAGGGGAATACGAGCAGTACTTC. It translates to CSVKTGEYEQYF.

The chain uses TRBV5-6 and TRBJ1-4; D is uncertain. CDR1 is SGHDT and CDR2 is YYEEEE in the germline V gene. The germline V and J ends were trimmed by 0 bases and 6 bases, with 9 bases remaining between them. The CDR3 is 14 residues long. In nucleotides, the CDR3 is TGTGCCAGCAGCTTGGTCAGTAACCATGAAAAACTGTTTTTT. Translated: CASSLVSNHEKLFF.

The genes are TRBV23-1 and TRBJ2-3; 10 bases map to TRBD1. TRBV23-1 is reported as an ORF; its role is uncertain. There are 23 residues in the CDR3. After removal of 2 bases from V and 3 bases from J, the junction contained 26 bases not matched to a gene. The CDR3 sequence is CASSQRDRGINAPVSRDTDTQYF. CDR3 nucleotides: TGCGCCAGCAGTCAACGGGACAGGGGTATTAATGCCCCAGTTAGTAGAGATACAGATACGCAGTATTTT.

The J gene is TRBJ2-5, the V gene TRBV24-1, with a possible D match to TRBD1 (6 bases). Germline V lookup: CDR1 KGHDR, CDR2 SFDVKD. The CDR3 extends over 12 amino acids. Trimming pared 7 bases from V and 4 bases from J, leaving 9 bases between. The CDR3 is CATSTGIETQYF. DNA for the CDR3: TGTGCCACCAGCACAGGGATAGAGACCCAGTACTTC.

The rearrangement uses TRBV2 and TRBJ1-5; TRBD1 aligns across 8 bases. The CDR3 is 14 amino acids. The germline gives CDR1 SNHLY, CDR2 FYNNEI. J lost 5 bases, V lost 6 bases, and 6 bases had no gene match. The chain's CDR3 is CASSLGQGDQPQHF. The CDR3 DNA reads TGTGCCAGCAGCCTAGGACAGGGCGATCAGCCCCAGCATTTT.

V usage is TRBV2 and J usage is TRBJ1-2; D uncertain. Germline V gene data show CDR1 as SNHLY and CDR2 as FYNNEI. The CDR3 runs to 14 residues. Deletions cut 1 base from V and 0 bases from J, with 6 bases between. CDR3 residues: CASSEDRANYGYTF. CDR3 nucleotides: TGTGCCAGCAGTGAAGACAGAGCTAACTATGGCTACACCTTC.

V and J are TRBV6-5 and TRBJ2-7; 7 nucleotides line up with TRBD1. After removal of 6 bases from V and 2 bases from J, the junction contained 4 bases not matched to a gene. Germline loops: CDR1 MNHEY, CDR2 SVGAGI. The CDR3 is 13 amino acids. DNA for the CDR3: TGTGCCAGCAGGGGACAGTGGACCTACGAGCAGTACTTC. As protein: CASRGQWTYEQYF.